Below, one T cell receptor (beta chain) is given with its context. The sample is drawn from a study of blood T cell repertoires in COVID-19. Study summary: Donors in the United States, Italy and Spain gave samples during acute or convalescent COVID-19. T cells, B-cell-depleted T cells, or PBMCs provided the cDNA or gDNA that served as material.

Germline V gives CDR1 LNHNV, CDR2 YYDKDF (reference sequence). The CDR3 is 17 amino acids. The V and J ends lost 1 base and 4 bases, in that order; junction bases with no gene match: 11. As originally analysed: Amplifying reference gene primers gave estimates of nucleated cell counts. Repertoires were generated with immunoSEQ multiplex PCR, while TCRdb's copy carries only in-frame clones and drops some. V and J calls and clone size are those listed in that table; D and trimming were worked out from the DNA. The sample includes fewer than 500,000 clones, just over 85% of them seen just once. Sample: peripheral blood. This rearrangement joins TRBV15 to TRBJ2-3; 7 bases agree with TRBD2. The sequence came from a woman aged 25 to 39 with active or convalescent COVID-19. This CDR3 reads CATSRGLASGGADTQYF. CDR3 coding DNA: TGTGCCACCAGCAGAGGGCTCGCTAGCGGAGGGGCAGATACGCAGTATTTT. Combining the CDR3 with reference TRBV15 and TRBJ2-3 gives the whole variable domain DAMVIQNPRYQVTQFGKPVTLSCSQTLNHNVMYWYQQKSSQAPKLLFHYYDKDFNNEADTPDNFQSRRPNTSFCFLDIRSPGLGDTAMYLCATSRGLASGGADTQYFGPGTRLTVL.